Below are 15 T cell receptor beta chains sequenced from a single sample in a study of cytomegalovirus exposure and HLA in healthy donors. Vbeta (60) and Jbeta (13) primers were used in the PCR. Sequencing used immunoSEQ multiplex PCR; TCRdb keeps in-frame clones, though not all of them. This repertoire shows over 50,000 clones, around 75% found once; its top ten account for roughly 51%. Specimen: PBMCs. These receptors were taken from a man aged 50-60 years in good health and CMV-seropositive.

This clone was found a few times. This sequence joins TRBV2 and TRBJ1-2, with D possibly TRBD1 on 6 matching bases. The germline CDR1 and CDR2 sequences are SNHLY and FYNNEI. V was pared by 4 bases and J by 8 bases, with 14 bases between. The CDR3 is made up of 13 amino acids. Written as DNA, the CDR3 is TGTGCCAGCAGTGTGGACAGCCTCGGCGGCTACACCTTC. Translating gives CASSVDSLGGYTF.

In this sample, this clone turned up a few times. Mismatch with germline at one junction end may stem from a read error. This rearrangement joins TRBV19 to TRBJ2-6; D possibly corresponds to TRBD1 (5 bases). CDR1 LNHDA and CDR2 SQIVND come from the germline V gene (reference sequence). There are 14 residues in the CDR3. As DNA, the CDR3 is TGTGCCACGGGCATCATCTCTGGGGCCAACGTCCTGAATTTC. This gives the protein CATGIISGANVLNF.

This clone occurred a few times. The chain joins TRBV29-1 to TRBJ2-4; D possibly corresponds to TRBD1 (5 bases). Germline CDR1 reads SQVTM; CDR2 reads ANQGSEA. Trimming left V 4 bases short and J 0 bases short, with 10 bases between. This CDR3 is built from 14 residues. CDR3 sequence (DNA): TGCAGCGTTGTCCTCAGGGAAGCCAAAAACATTCAGTACTTC. This sequence encodes CSVVLREAKNIQYF. Full variable domain (remainder filled in from reference TRBV29-1 and TRBJ2-4): SAVISQKPSRDICQRGTSLTIQCQVDSQVTMMFWYRQQPGQSLTLIATANQGSEATYESGFVIDKFPISRPNLTFSTLTVSNMSPEDSSIYLCSVVLREAKNIQYFGAGTRLSVL.

This clone was observed a handful of times. The chain has TRBV19 and TRBJ1-1; possible D gene TRBD1, 5 bases. The CDR3 is made up of 15 amino acids. The V and J ends lost 6 bases and 1 base respectively, with 15 bases between them. CDR1 and CDR2 (germline): LNHDA, SQIVND (reference sequence). The CDR3: CASRVDGAGNTEAFF. The CDR3 DNA is TGTGCCAGTAGGGTCGATGGGGCCGGGAACACTGAAGCTTTCTTT.

V gene TRBV5-8 combines with J gene TRBJ2-5; D gene uncertain. The end of the DNA aligns better with TRBJ2-7, so the J call may be wrong. Germline loops: CDR1 SGHTS, CDR2 YDEGEE. The CDR3 consists of 15 residues. The DNA for the CDR3 is TGTGCCAGCAGCTTGGCGGGTGGAGAGGCCTACGAGCAGTACTTC. Translating gives CASSLAGGEAYEQYF.

The V and J genes are TRBV29-1 and TRBJ1-1; D is perhaps TRBD1 (5 bases). Per germline, CDR1 SQVTM and CDR2 ANQGSEA. The CDR3 runs to 13 residues. Trimming left V 3 bases short and J 1 base short, with 9 bases between. CDR3 protein: CSVESGENTEAFF. The DNA for the CDR3 is TGCAGCGTTGAGTCGGGGGAGAACACTGAAGCTTTCTTT.

J is TRBJ2-3 and V is TRBV19, with no clear D. CDR3 length equals 12 residues. V was cut by 6 bases and J by 1 base, with 5 bases left in between. Germline loops: CDR1 LNHDA, CDR2 SQIVND (reference sequence). Here the CDR3 DNA reads TGTGCCAGTAGCTCTCGCACAGATACGCAGTATTTT. It codes for CASSSRTDTQYF.

The genes are TRBV6-1 and TRBJ2-7, with D possibly matching TRBD1 (6 bases). Trimming cost V 7 bases and J 1 base, with 14 bases left between them. Per germline, CDR1 MNHNS and CDR2 SASEGT. The CDR3 is 14 amino acids. CDR3 residues: CASTRNRESYEQYF. DNA of the CDR3: TGTGCCAGCACCAGAAACAGGGAGTCCTACGAGCAGTACTTC.

The V call is TRBV6-5, the J call TRBJ1-2, with D unclear. V shed 6 bases and J shed 1 base, with 9 bases lying between them. The CDR3 sequence is 13 residues long. Germline CDR1 reads MNHEY; CDR2 reads SVGAGI. DNA for the CDR3: TGTGCCAGCAGCCGAGGAGATAACTATGGCTACACCTTC. The encoded protein is CASSRGDNYGYTF.

This clone was seen only a few times. The CDR3 spells CASSLPARGAEIHLSYEQYF. The CDR3 DNA is TGTGCCAGCAGCCTCCCGGCACGTGGGGCCGAGATACACTTATCCTACGAGCAGTACTTC. V is TRBV5-8 and J is TRBJ2-7; D is perhaps TRBD1 (5 bases). Between the trimmed V and J ends, which lost 4 bases and 1 base, there was a span of 30 bases. Germline V gives CDR1 SGHTS, CDR2 YDEGEE. CDR3 size: 20 residues.

A few counts support this clone. The CDR3 protein is CASSPLVPYEQYF. The CDR3 bases are TGTGCCAGCAGCCCACTGGTCCCCTACGAGCAGTACTTC. V usage is TRBV11-2 and J usage is TRBJ2-7; D ambiguous. The CDR3 contains 13 residues. Deletions cut 5 bases from V and 2 bases from J, with 10 bases between. In germline, CDR1 is SGHAT, CDR2 FQNNGV.

The gene calls are TRBV6-5 and TRBJ2-3, with D possibly TRBD1 on 5 matching bases. In germline, CDR1 is MNHEY, CDR2 SVGAGI. The CDR3 sequence is 14 residues long. V shed 4 bases and J shed 6 bases, with 14 bases lying between them. The CDR3 DNA reads as TGTGCCAGCAGTTGGGTAGGGGCCAGTGATACGCAGTATTTT. It codes for CASSWVGASDTQYF.

This clone has a single count. The chain recombines TRBV27 with TRBJ1-1, with 10 bases identical to TRBD1. The V segment lost 5 bases and the J segment 1 base; nucleotides outside the gene matches: 4. Germline V gives CDR1 MNHEY, CDR2 SMNVEV (reference sequence). The CDR3 length is 15 residues. The CDR3 DNA is TGTGCCAGCAGTCCCCGGGACAGGGGGAACACTGAAGCTTTCTTT. It yields the protein CASSPRDRGNTEAFF.

This chain connects TRBV27 to TRBJ2-5; 8 nucleotides line up with TRBD2. Looked up from germline, CDR1 is MNHEY and CDR2 is SMNVEV (reference sequence). V trimming: 5 bases; J trimming: 4 bases; junction bases outside the gene matches: 9. This CDR3 spans 15 amino acids. The CDR3 bases are TGTGCCAGCAGTCTCCGGGGGGGCCCCCGAGAGACCCAGTACTTC. Translating gives CASSLRGGPRETQYF.

The chain links TRBV2 to TRBJ2-2, with TRBD2 matching 7 bases. This CDR3 is built from 12 residues. With V trimmed by 6 bases and J by 6 bases, 1 base remained unmatched. The germline V gene encodes CDR1 SNHLY and CDR2 FYNNEI. The CDR3 region has the DNA TGTGCCAGCAGGGGGGGGGCCGGGGAGCTGTTTTTT. This sequence encodes CASRGGAGELFF.